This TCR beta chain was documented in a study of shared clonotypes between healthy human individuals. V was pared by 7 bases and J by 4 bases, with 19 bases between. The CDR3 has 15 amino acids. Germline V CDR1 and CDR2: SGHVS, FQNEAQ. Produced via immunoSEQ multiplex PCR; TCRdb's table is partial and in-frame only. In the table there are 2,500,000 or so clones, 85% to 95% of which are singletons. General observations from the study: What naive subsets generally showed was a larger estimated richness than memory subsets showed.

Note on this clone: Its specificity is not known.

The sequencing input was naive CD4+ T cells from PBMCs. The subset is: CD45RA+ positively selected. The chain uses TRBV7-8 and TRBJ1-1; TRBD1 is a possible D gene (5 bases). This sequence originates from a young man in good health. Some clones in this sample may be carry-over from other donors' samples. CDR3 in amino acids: CASTTLGVSPTEAFF. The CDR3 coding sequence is TGTGCCAGCACCACACTGGGGGTGAGTCCCACTGAAGCTTTCTTT. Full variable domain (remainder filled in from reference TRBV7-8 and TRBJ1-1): GAGVSQSPRYKVAKRGQDVALRCDPISGHVSLFWYQQALGQGPEFLTYFQNEAQLDKSGLPSDRFFAERPEGSVSTLKIQRTQQEDSAVYLCASTTLGVSPTEAFFGQGTRLTVV.